The entry below describes one TCR beta chain. This record belongs to a study of blood T cell repertoires in COVID-19. The method was immunoSEQ multiplex PCR; TCRdb's version includes in-frame clones alone and lacks a portion of them. Among about 160,000 clones listed, 81% were seen once. Trimming removed 2 bases at V and 0 bases at J, with 12 bases between. The CDR3 is 16 residues long. CDR1 and CDR2 (germline): MNHEY, SVGEGT. The rearrangement links TRBV6-2 or TRBV6-3 to TRBJ2-3; D is undetermined. The sequenced sample was PBMCs or T cells enriched from blood (not recorded which). The sequence was obtained from a woman aged 40 to 50 with acute COVID-19. As DNA, the CDR3 is TGTGCCAGCAGTTACGGCGCGAGCGCTAGCACAGATACGCAGTATTTT. Amino acid sequence: CASSYGASASTDTQYF.